Below, one T cell receptor beta chain is given with its context. Its matching antigen is unknown. This record comes from a study of cytomegalovirus exposure and HLA in healthy donors. The study's findings and limits: Rarity marked most TCR sequences, yet some public TCRs occurred in many donors.

Clones were read by immunoSEQ multiplex PCR, and TCRdb kept only the in-frame ones, dropping some. The sample lists 200,000 to 250,000 clones; around 80% were seen once. Germline CDR1 and CDR2: MNHNS and SASEGT. Trimming shortened V by 1 base and J by 4 bases, and 5 bases separated the two germline ends. The CDR3 contains 12 residues. The source material was PBMCs. The chain employs TRBV6-1 and TRBJ2-7; D is ambiguous. This TCR derives from a woman aged 25 to 39 in good health and CMV-seropositive. CDR3: CASSEVLYEQYF. Written as DNA, the CDR3 is TGTGCCAGCAGTGAAGTTTTATACGAGCAGTACTTC.